Presented here are 28 T cell receptor beta chains from one specimen sequenced in a study of CD4 T cells in relation to SARS-CoV-2 and coronaviruses (dated by TCRdb to the early 2020s). Library preparation was by the immunoSEQ multiplex PCR assay. Held by TCRdb, this immuneACCESS table contains in-frame sequences only and omits some clones. Under half of the omission traces to an unresolved V gene where checked; the cause of the rest is unknown. The sample table records 9,000 to 15,000 clones; almost 80% of these occur just once. The biggest ten clones account for around 13% of the sample. CD4+ T cells from unexposed donors were collected before the COVID-19 pandemic (2011-2018). The EasySep CD4+ T cell isolation kit was used to isolate CD4+ T cells once the cultures had run for roughly 9 days. Their recognized antigens are unknown. Sequencing was done on a sample of CD4+ T cells from PBMCs, cultured in vitro. These receptors originate from a human donor in good health.

This rearrangement joins TRBV5-4 to TRBJ2-7, with unresolved D. Germline V CDR1 and CDR2: SGHNT, YYREEE (reference sequence). This CDR3 is 11 amino acids long. Trimming cost V 3 bases and J 5 bases, with 6 bases left between them. For the CDR3, the DNA is TGTGCCAGCAGCTCTTTCCACGAGCAGTACTTC. This encodes CASSSFHEQYF.

The rearrangement links TRBV6-6 to TRBJ1-4, with D perhaps TRBD1 (6 bases). This CDR3 comprises 14 residues. V was pared by 2 bases and J by 8 bases, with 12 bases between. Germline V gene sequence: CDR1 MNHNY, CDR2 SVGAGI (reference sequence). As DNA, the CDR3 is TGTGCCAGCAGTTACACGGGGGGCTGGGAAAAACTGTTTTTT. As protein: CASSYTGGWEKLFF.

By sample share, this clone is large. The rearrangement joins TRBV18 to TRBJ2-3; a possible D gene is TRBD1 (6 bases). This CDR3 comprises 14 residues. V was cut by 4 bases and J by 5 bases, with 13 bases left in between. Germline lookup yields CDR1 KGHSH and CDR2 LQKENI. CDR3 nucleotide sequence: TGTGCCAGCTCACTAACAGGGTACGGAGATACGCAGTATTTT. Translating it yields CASSLTGYGDTQYF.

This clone was observed a single time. The J gene is TRBJ1-5, the V gene TRBV6-5; D is uncertain. Trimming pared 2 bases from V and 3 bases from J, leaving 8 bases between. Per the germline V gene, CDR1 is MNHEY and CDR2 is SVGAGI. This CDR3 comprises 14 residues. CDR3 bases: TGTGCCAGCAGTTACGGCGGTGCCAATCAGCCCCAGCATTTT. As protein: CASSYGGANQPQHF.

This chain connects TRBV5-4 to TRBJ2-3; maybe TRBD2 (6 bases). Germline V gives CDR1 SGHNT, CDR2 YYREEE (reference sequence). Deletions cut 0 bases from V and 4 bases from J, with 9 bases between. This CDR3 is 14 amino acids long. The CDR3 spells CASSLDWGADTQYF. The CDR3 DNA reads TGTGCCAGCAGCTTGGACTGGGGGGCAGATACGCAGTATTTT.

The rearrangement joins TRBV7-9 to TRBJ2-7; D possibly uses TRBD1 or TRBD2 (5 bases each). Per the germline V gene, CDR1 is SEHNR and CDR2 is FQNEAQ (reference sequence). V was cut by 6 bases and J by 4 bases, with 13 bases left in between. The CDR3 extends over 13 amino acids. The CDR3: CASRQGRTYEQYF. The DNA of the CDR3 is TGTGCCAGCAGGCAGGGACGGACGTACGAGCAGTACTTC.

The chain is built from TRBV10-3 and TRBJ2-7; TRBD1 might be the D (6 bases). The CDR3 is 12 residues long. Per the germline V gene, CDR1 is ENHRY and CDR2 is SYGVKD. Trimming stripped 3 bases from V and 3 bases from J, with 6 bases between. The CDR3 region is CAISDRGYEQYF. CDR3 nucleotide sequence: TGTGCCATCAGTGACAGGGGCTACGAGCAGTACTTC.

The chain links TRBV11-3 to TRBJ2-1; D is possibly TRBD1 or TRBD2 (5 bases each). CDR3 length: 15 amino acids. Germline CDR1 reads SGHNT; CDR2 reads YENEEA. V was trimmed by 3 bases and J by 6 bases, leaving 15 bases between them. For the CDR3, the DNA is TGTGCCAGCAGCTTGAGGTCCGGGACCATCAATGAGCAGTTCTTC. Its protein is CASSLRSGTINEQFF.

This chain connects TRBV6-5 to TRBJ1-5; 7 bases are a match to TRBD1. The CDR3 runs to 14 residues. In germline, CDR1 is MNHEY, CDR2 SVGAGI. V gave up 6 bases and J gave up 7 bases; unmatched junction bases: 9. The chain's CDR3 is CASSFTGVGQPQHF. CDR3 bases: TGTGCCAGCAGCTTCACAGGGGTGGGACAGCCCCAGCATTTT.

The V gene is TRBV18, the J gene TRBJ2-3, with TRBD2 as a possible D gene (5 bases). The V end lost 1 base, the J end lost 0 bases, and 14 bases lay between the germline ends. The CDR3 has 17 amino acids. Germline V lookup: CDR1 KGHSH, CDR2 LQKENI. The CDR3 here is CASSPRNPRGSTDTQYF. The CDR3 region has the DNA TGTGCCAGCTCACCACGCAATCCTAGAGGGAGCACAGATACGCAGTATTTT.

The chain couples TRBV6-1 to TRBJ2-3; TRBD2 aligns across 7 bases. The CDR3 spans 14 residues. Per germline, CDR1 MNHNS and CDR2 SASEGT. V shed 2 bases, J shed 5 bases, and the junction held 4 bases outside the gene matches. CDR3 residues: CASSEIGGVDTQYF. As DNA, the CDR3 is TGTGCCAGCAGTGAAATTGGGGGGGTAGATACGCAGTATTTT.

This clone has just a few counts. The chain has TRBV7-9 and TRBJ2-1; the match to TRBD1 covers 7 bases. With 7 bases clipped from V and 3 bases from J, the junction kept 3 bases outside the gene matches. This CDR3 has 13 residues. Looked up from germline, CDR1 is SEHNR and CDR2 is FQNEAQ (reference sequence). The CDR3 sequence is CASKGAVYNEQFF. The CDR3 DNA sequence: TGTGCCAGCAAGGGGGCCGTCTACAATGAGCAGTTCTTC.

This rearrangement joins TRBV9 to TRBJ1-1; D might be TRBD1 (5 bases). This CDR3 spans 14 amino acids. Trimming left V 3 bases short and J 8 bases short, with 17 bases between. In germline, CDR1 is SGDLS, CDR2 YYNGEE. CDR3 sequence: CASSAPSRDGEAFF. Here the CDR3 DNA reads TGTGCCAGCAGCGCACCATCTCGGGACGGGGAAGCTTTCTTT.

Only one count was recorded for this clone. The chain recombines TRBV4-1 with TRBJ2-1; unclear D gene. The CDR3 covers 18 residues. Per the germline V gene, CDR1 is MGHRA and CDR2 is YSYEKL. Trimming pared 0 bases from V and 9 bases from J, leaving 24 bases between. The CDR3 bases are TGCGCCAGCAGCCAAGATTGGAGACGCAACACCGGTCCGGGTGAGCAGTTCTTC. It yields the protein CASSQDWRRNTGPGEQFF.

This chain joins TRBV10-2 and TRBJ2-4, with unresolved D. CDR1 and CDR2 (germline): WSHSY, SAAADI. The CDR3 totals 14 residues. The V end was cut by 4 bases, the J end by 2 bases, with 9 bases between. CDR3 in DNA: TGCGCCAGCAGTGGGCCAGGAACCAAAAACATTCAGTACTTC. This gives the protein CASSGPGTKNIQYF.

The chain joins TRBV4-2 to TRBJ2-3; TRBD2 aligns across 11 bases. CDR1 is LGHNA and CDR2 is YNFKEQ in the germline V gene. V shed 0 bases and J 6 bases; nucleotides not matched to a gene: 11. The CDR3 has 18 residues. CDR3 coding DNA: TGTGCCAGCAGCCAAGATCTCGGTAGCGGGAGGGCCGTGGATACGCAGTATTTT. Its translation: CASSQDLGSGRAVDTQYF.

There are a few counts of this clone. V is TRBV2 and J is TRBJ1-5; 9 bases agree with TRBD1. Germline-derived CDR1 and CDR2 are SNHLY and FYNNEI. V dropped 5 bases and J dropped 6; count of bases not matched to a gene: 8. This CDR3 contains 15 residues. This chain's CDR3 is CASSSDRGGIQPQHF. The DNA of the CDR3 is TGTGCCAGCAGTTCGGACAGGGGCGGAATTCAGCCCCAGCATTTT.

The V gene is TRBV3-1 (or the pseudogene TRBV3-2), the J gene TRBJ2-2; D is ambiguous. V was cut by 2 bases and J by 4 bases, with 5 bases left in between. The CDR3 is made up of 13 amino acids. From germline, CDR1 is LGHDT and CDR2 YNNKEL (reference sequence). CDR3 residues: CASSQTATGELFF. The CDR3 bases are TGTGCCAGCAGCCAAACGGCCACCGGGGAGCTGTTTTTT.

Sample share makes this clone medium-sized. This rearrangement joins TRBV7-2 to TRBJ1-6; 7 nucleotides agree with TRBD1. CDR1 and CDR2 (germline): SGHTA, FQGNSA. V trimming: 3 bases; J trimming: 8 bases; junction bases outside the gene matches: 10. This CDR3 contains 16 residues. CDR3 region: CASSFYLRGKDSPLHF. Written as DNA, the CDR3 is TGTGCCAGCAGCTTTTACCTCAGGGGGAAGGATTCACCCCTCCACTTT.

CDR3 in DNA: TGCGCCAGCAGCACCCCTAGCGGGAGGCCGGAAGATACGCAGTATTTT. Translation gives CASSTPSGRPEDTQYF. This chain links TRBV4-1 with TRBJ2-3; 11 bases map to TRBD2. The CDR3 spans 16 residues. V lost 5 bases, J lost 5 bases, and 9 bases stayed unmatched. Germline lookup yields CDR1 MGHRA and CDR2 YSYEKL.

The chain combines TRBV6-2 or TRBV6-3 with TRBJ1-5; TRBD1 agrees at 7 bases. Trimming took 5 bases from V and 6 from J; bases not matched to a gene: 16. The germline V gene encodes CDR1 MNHEY and CDR2 SVGEGT. The CDR3 covers 17 residues. The CDR3: CASSQPVGRGRSQPQHF. In DNA form, the CDR3 reads TGTGCCAGCAGTCAACCAGTTGGTAGGGGGCGTTCTCAGCCCCAGCATTTT.

The V gene is TRBV14, the J gene TRBJ2-1, with 13 positions matching TRBD2. With 4 bases clipped from V and 10 bases from J, the junction kept 13 bases outside the gene matches. Germline-derived CDR1 and CDR2 are SGHDN and FVKESK. The CDR3 has 17 amino acids. CDR3 region: CASSPYWTSGRRWEQFF. CDR3 in DNA: TGTGCCAGCAGCCCGTATTGGACTAGCGGGAGACGGTGGGAGCAGTTCTTC. The whole variable domain, filled in from reference TRBV14 and TRBJ2-1, reads EAGVTQFPSHSVIEKGQTVTLRCDPISGHDNLYWYRRVMGKEIKFLLHFVKESKQDESGMPNNRFLAERTGGTYSTLKVQPAELEDSGVYFCASSPYWTSGRRWEQFFGPGTRLTVL.

This clone has just a few counts. At one of its ends the junction is not consistent with the germline gene, which may arise from a read error. V gene TRBV20-1 combines with J gene TRBJ2-7; the match to TRBD2 covers 7 bases. CDR1 is DFQATT, CDR2 SNEGSKA, per germline (reference sequence). The CDR3 runs to 17 residues. The CDR3 region has the DNA TGCAGTGCTAGTAGTCACGGGTCGGGGACTTGGGACTACAAGCAGTACTTC. It codes for CSASSHGSGTWDYKQYF.

The chain uses TRBV27 and TRBJ1-4; TRBD1 matches 10 bases. This CDR3 spans 18 amino acids. V lost 5 bases to trimming and J lost 5 bases; unmatched junction nucleotides: 14. CDR1 is MNHEY and CDR2 is SMNVEV in the germline V gene (reference sequence). The CDR3, as DNA: TGTGCCAGCAGTAGGAGGACAGGGGGTGAAGGGGGGAATGAAAAACTGTTTTTT. Translating gives CASSRRTGGEGGNEKLFF.

The chain combines TRBV6-5 with TRBJ2-5; the D gene is possibly TRBD1 (5 bases). Germline CDR1 and CDR2: MNHEY and SVGAGI. V lost 10 bases and J lost 5, with 20 bases in between. This CDR3 contains 14 residues. DNA for the CDR3: TGTGCCACTACTAAGGGGATCTTGGGGGAGACCCAGTACTTC. It is translated as CATTKGILGETQYF.

This clone has more than one count but fewer than ten. This same CDR3 is encoded by further DNA sequences in the sample. This sequence joins TRBV6-2 or TRBV6-3 and TRBJ2-1, with TRBD1 identical over 7 bases. The length of the CDR3 is 12 residues. Germline V gives CDR1 MNHEY, CDR2 SVGEGT. V was clipped by 5 bases and J by 6 bases; unmatched bases: 1. The CDR3 is CASSRQGNEQFF. The CDR3 nucleotides are TGTGCCAGCAGTAGACAGGGCAATGAGCAGTTCTTC.

The V gene is TRBV3-1 (or the pseudogene TRBV3-2), the J gene TRBJ2-2; no clear D gene. From germline, CDR1 is LGHDT and CDR2 YNNKEL (reference sequence). V was cut by 4 bases and J by 7 bases, with 10 bases left in between. This CDR3 spans 13 amino acids. The CDR3: CASSPATRGELFF. CDR3 nucleotides: TGTGCCAGCAGCCCAGCAACTCGCGGGGAGCTGTTTTTT.

This chain links TRBV6-5 with TRBJ1-5; D unresolved. This CDR3 contains 15 residues. V was shortened by 0 bases and J by 0 bases, with 6 bases between the two germline ends. The V gene's germline CDR1 is MNHEY and CDR2 SVGAGI. CDR3 DNA: TGTGCCAGCAGTTACTCCGCAAATAGCAATCAGCCCCAGCATTTT. It encodes CASSYSANSNQPQHF.